This T cell receptor beta chain is drawn from a study of blood T cell repertoires in COVID-19. Original analysis: Cell counts per sample came from amplifying reference gene primers. Assay used: immunoSEQ multiplex PCR; TCRdb lists only in-frame clones, some missing. V and J calls and clone size are copied from that table; D and trimming were computed from the DNA. The profile shows approximately 260,000 clones, around four fifths of them singletons. The J segment lost 5 bases and the V segment lost 5 bases, leaving 5 bases of the junction unmatched. The CDR3 is 13 amino acids. Per germline, CDR1 MNHEY and CDR2 SVGEGT.

The TCR sequence derives from a woman between 55 and 75 years old with active or convalescent COVID-19. Sequencing was carried out using peripheral blood. The genes are TRBV6-2 or TRBV6-3 and TRBJ2-5; 7 bases fit TRBD2. CDR3: CASSPGLGETQYF. The CDR3 coding sequence is TGTGCCAGCAGTCCCGGACTAGGGGAGACCCAGTACTTC.